The 32 T cell receptor beta chains presented below share a single source sample, sequenced in a study of T cell responses to AZD1222 COVID-19 vaccine. The method was immunoSEQ multiplex PCR; TCRdb's version includes in-frame clones alone and lacks a portion of them. The table records fewer than 180,000 clones, about 92% of them present only once. The specimen comprised peripheral blood, sampled 28 days after the second AZD1222 dose. Receptor source: an adult who received the AZD1222 COVID-19 vaccine.

The rearrangement links TRBV10-3 to TRBJ1-5, with D uncertain. V gave up 3 bases and J gave up 4 bases, with 10 bases separating them. The germline V gene has CDR1 ENHRY and CDR2 SYGVKD. The CDR3 totals 14 residues. The CDR3 sequence: CAISESQRNQPQHF. For the CDR3, the DNA is TGTGCCATCAGTGAATCTCAGCGAAATCAGCCCCAGCATTTT.

On this clone itself: The germline gene is not matched at one end of the junction; a read error may be the cause. The gene calls are TRBV3-1 (or the pseudogene TRBV3-2) and TRBJ2-7; possibly TRBD1 for D (6 bases). CDR1 and CDR2 from the germline V gene are LGHDT and YNNKEL (reference sequence). The CDR3 consists of 13 residues. For the CDR3, the DNA is TGTGCCAGCAGCCAAAATCCAACAGGGAGCCCCCACTTC. It specifies CASSQNPTGSPHF.

The chain combines TRBV15 with TRBJ2-2; no definite D call. This CDR3 contains 16 residues. V was cut by 0 bases and J by 0 bases, with 8 bases left in between. CDR1 and CDR2 from the germline V gene are LNHNV and YYDKDF (reference sequence). The CDR3 loop reads CATSRDALPNTGELFF. For the CDR3, the DNA is TGTGCCACCAGCAGAGACGCCCTTCCGAACACCGGGGAGCTGTTTTTT.

The gene calls are TRBV7-2 and TRBJ2-7; possible D gene TRBD2, 5 bases. Germline V gives CDR1 SGHTA, CDR2 FQGNSA. V was trimmed by 6 bases and J by 5 bases, leaving 20 bases between them. The CDR3 loop spans 15 amino acids. The CDR3 sequence: CASRAYTEGNDEQYF. CDR3 sequence (DNA): TGTGCCAGCAGAGCCTATACAGAGGGTAATGACGAGCAGTACTTC.

V usage is TRBV7-9 and J usage is TRBJ1-4; weak D call: TRBD1 (5 bases). The CDR3 is 16 residues long. The V end was cut by 3 bases, the J end by 3 bases, with 14 bases between. Germline CDR1 and CDR2: SEHNR and FQNEAQ (reference sequence). CDR3 residues: CASSFRGELPNEKLFF. The CDR3 DNA follows: TGTGCCAGCAGCTTTCGGGGGGAGTTGCCTAATGAAAAACTGTTTTTT. The full variable domain, its missing parts supplied by reference TRBV7-9 and TRBJ1-4, is DTGVSQNPRHKITKRGQNVTFRCDPISEHNRLYWYRQTLGQGPEFLTYFQNEAQLEKSRLLSDRFSAERPKGSFSTLEIQRTEQGDSAMYLCASSFRGELPNEKLFFGSGTQLSVL.

The chain joins TRBV19 to TRBJ1-6, with TRBD1 matching 9 bases. V lost 6 bases and J lost 10; bases outside the gene matches: 7. Germline V gene data show CDR1 as LNHDA and CDR2 as SQIVND (reference sequence). The CDR3 runs to 14 residues. The CDR3 DNA is TGTGCCAGTAGCGAGACAGGGGGAATGTCACCCCTCCACTTT. It translates to CASSETGGMSPLHF. The full variable domain, completed using reference TRBV19 and TRBJ1-6, is DGGITQSPKYLFRKEGQNVTLSCEQNLNHDAMYWYRQDPGQGLRLIYYSQIVNDFQKGDIAEGYSVSREKKESFPLTVTSAQKNPTAFYLCASSETGGMSPLHFGNGTRLTVT.

This chain joins TRBV18 and TRBJ1-2; 8 bases map to TRBD1. The CDR3 totals 15 residues. Germline values: CDR1 KGHSH, CDR2 LQKENI. The ends lost 3 bases at V and 8 bases at J; junction bases unmatched: 11. The CDR3, as DNA: TGTGCCAGCTCACCTGACAGGGGTAGTTCGGGAGGCTACACCTTC. Translated: CASSPDRGSSGGYTF. Full variable domain (rest looked up from reference TRBV18 and TRBJ1-2): NAGVMQNPRHLVRRRGQEARLRCSPMKGHSHVYWYRQLPEEGLKFMVYLQKENIIDESGMPKERFSAEFPKEGPSILRIQQVVRGDSAAYFCASSPDRGSSGGYTFGSGTRLTVV.

The chain joins TRBV30 to TRBJ1-1; D uncertain. The CDR3 runs to 11 residues. Trimming removed 8 bases at V and 1 base at J, with 8 bases between. Per the germline V gene, CDR1 is GTSNPN and CDR2 is SVGIG (reference sequence). The CDR3 DNA reads as TGTGCCAACGAAGAGAACACTGAAGCTTTCTTT. Its protein product is CANEENTEAFF. Full variable domain (rest looked up from reference TRBV30 and TRBJ1-1): SQTIHQWPATLVQPVGSPLSLECTVEGTSNPNLYWYRQAAGRGLQLLFYSVGIGQISSEVPQNLSASRPQDRQFILSSKKLLLSDSGFYLCANEENTEAFFGQGTRLTVV.

The rearrangement links TRBV28 to TRBJ1-1; possible D gene TRBD1, 6 bases. CDR1 and CDR2 from the germline V gene are MDHEN and SYDVKM. The CDR3 loop spans 15 amino acids. The V gene lost 6 bases and the J gene lost 3 bases, with 17 bases spanning the gap. CDR3 in DNA: TGTGCCAGCAGCCCGGGACACAACCTTCACACTGAAGCTTTCTTT. It is translated as CASSPGHNLHTEAFF.

The genes are TRBV28 and TRBJ1-4; 10 bases are a match to TRBD1. Unmatched junction bases numbered 11, after V lost 6 bases and J lost 4 bases. Per the germline V gene, CDR1 is MDHEN and CDR2 is SYDVKM. The CDR3 is made up of 17 amino acids. In DNA form, the CDR3 reads TGTGCCAGCAGAACCAGACAGGGGGCGCCGAGTAATGAAAAACTGTTTTTT. It encodes CASRTRQGAPSNEKLFF. Filled out from reference TRBV28 and TRBJ1-4, the complete variable domain reads DVKVTQSSRYLVKRTGEKVFLECVQDMDHENMFWYRQDPGLGLRLIYFSYDVKMKEKGDIPEGYSVSREKKERFSLILESASTNQTSMYLCASRTRQGAPSNEKLFFGSGTQLSVL.

This chain joins TRBV10-3 and TRBJ1-6, with 8 bases lining up with TRBD1. Unmatched junction bases numbered 8, after V lost 0 bases and J lost 10 bases. CDR3 length: 16 residues. Germline loops: CDR1 ENHRY, CDR2 SYGVKD. The CDR3 region has the DNA TGTGCCATCAGTGAGTCCGACAGGGGAAGAGAATCACCCCTCCACTTT. This translates into CAISESDRGRESPLHF.

This chain links TRBV6-5 with TRBJ2-7; D unresolved. Trimming removed 2 bases from V and 2 bases from J, with 7 bases in between. The CDR3 contains 13 residues. Germline lookup yields CDR1 MNHEY and CDR2 SVGAGI. The chain's CDR3 is CASSYRTAYEQYF. In nucleotides, the CDR3 is TGTGCCAGCAGTTACAGAACAGCCTACGAGCAGTACTTC.

This sequence joins TRBV7-2 and TRBJ1-1; perhaps TRBD1 as D (5 bases). The CDR3 totals 16 residues. Trimming removed 0 bases at V and 0 bases at J, with 11 bases between. Germline CDR1 is SGHTA and CDR2 is FQGNSA. CDR3 sequence (DNA): TGTGCCAGCAGCTTAGCAGGGGAAAAGATGAACACTGAAGCTTTCTTT. Translated: CASSLAGEKMNTEAFF.

This clone was seen a single time. This rearrangement joins TRBV27 to TRBJ1-5, with 9 bases lining up with TRBD1. Trimming removed 5 bases from V and 1 base from J; junction bases left unmatched: 15. The CDR3 sequence is 19 residues long. Per the germline V gene, CDR1 is MNHEY and CDR2 is SMNVEV (reference sequence). The DNA of the CDR3 is TGTGCCAGCAGTCATCAAGCGGTACAGGGGGCGATCAGCAATCAGCCCCAGCATTTT. Protein: CASSHQAVQGAISNQPQHF.

The chain employs TRBV24-1 and TRBJ2-7, with TRBD2 matching 11 bases. After removal of 4 bases from V and 2 bases from J, the junction contained 6 bases not matched to a gene. Per germline, CDR1 KGHDR and CDR2 SFDVKD. The CDR3 extends over 16 amino acids. The CDR3 region is CATSDSRLAGPYEQYF. DNA of the CDR3: TGTGCCACCAGTGACAGTCGACTAGCGGGGCCCTACGAGCAGTACTTC.

This chain connects TRBV7-2 to TRBJ1-5; the match to TRBD1 covers 7 bases. The CDR3 extends over 15 amino acids. V shed 3 bases and J 6 bases; nucleotides not matched to a gene: 8. Looked up from germline, CDR1 is SGHTA and CDR2 is FQGNSA. The CDR3 coding sequence is TGTGCCAGCAGCTTCCGGGACAGCGTTTTTCAGCCCCAGCATTTT. This codes for CASSFRDSVFQPQHF.

The chain joins TRBV19 to TRBJ2-7; D is possibly TRBD2 (5 bases). V lost 6 bases, J lost 2 bases, and 14 bases lay in between. The germline V gene encodes CDR1 LNHDA and CDR2 SQIVND (reference sequence). This CDR3 has 14 amino acids. CDR3 amino acids: CASSHTSGPYEQYF. Here the CDR3 DNA reads TGTGCCAGTAGCCACACCAGCGGTCCCTACGAGCAGTACTTC.

The rearrangement uses TRBV27 and TRBJ2-7; weak D call: TRBD2 (6 bases). Germline values: CDR1 MNHEY, CDR2 SMNVEV (reference sequence). The CDR3 is made up of 15 amino acids. Trimming took 4 bases from V and 4 from J, leaving 17 bases between them. The CDR3: CASSSGTSFHYEQYF. The CDR3 DNA is TGTGCCAGCAGTTCTGGGACTTCCTTCCATTACGAGCAGTACTTC.

V gene TRBV29-1 combines with J gene TRBJ1-3, with D hard to call. The length of the CDR3 is 12 residues. V was clipped by 4 bases and J by 0 bases, with 4 bases between them. Germline V gene data show CDR1 as SQVTM and CDR2 as ANQGSEA. The CDR3 loop is CSVGSSGNTIYF. The CDR3 bases are TGCAGCGTTGGGAGCTCTGGAAACACCATATATTTT.

This chain joins TRBV27 and TRBJ1-5; a weak D match, TRBD1 (6 bases). Trimming shortened V by 6 bases and J by 8 bases, and 17 bases separated the two germline ends. The CDR3 covers 14 residues. From germline, CDR1 is MNHEY and CDR2 SMNVEV (reference sequence). CDR3 loop: CASSGGGSGEPQHF. The CDR3 region has the DNA TGTGCCAGCAGCGGAGGGGGATCCGGGGAGCCCCAGCATTTT.

The chain has TRBV7-2 and TRBJ1-5, with 7 bases aligning to TRBD1. This CDR3 has 15 amino acids. Germline trimming cut 1 base from V and 3 bases from J; bases unmatched to any gene: 3. Per germline, CDR1 SGHTA and CDR2 FQGNSA. CDR3 coding DNA: TGTGCCAGCAGCTTAGAAGACAGGGCCAATCAGCCCCAGCATTTT. Translation: CASSLEDRANQPQHF.

The V and J genes are TRBV18 and TRBJ1-6; TRBD1 might be the D (5 bases). The V end lost 3 bases, the J end lost 8 bases, and 11 bases lay between the germline ends. This CDR3 has 14 amino acids. CDR1 is KGHSH, CDR2 LQKENI, per germline. CDR3: CASSPAGRDSPLHF. In DNA, the CDR3 is TGTGCCAGCTCACCGGCAGGGAGGGATTCACCCCTCCACTTT.

The gene calls are TRBV19 and TRBJ1-1; no clear D. Germline V gene data show CDR1 as LNHDA and CDR2 as SQIVND (reference sequence). The CDR3 is 13 residues long. The V and J ends lost 7 bases and 5 bases respectively, with 14 bases between them. CDR3 nucleotide sequence: TGTGCCAGTACGACTATTGGAGGTACTGAAGCTTTCTTT. Translated, it gives CASTTIGGTEAFF.

The rearrangement uses TRBV29-1 and TRBJ1-1; 8 nucleotides agree with TRBD1. Germline lookup yields CDR1 SQVTM and CDR2 ANQGSEA. J was trimmed by 4 bases and V by 7 bases; bases with no gene match: 8. The CDR3 sequence is 13 residues long. The CDR3 is CSGGTGLGTEAFF. CDR3 nucleotide sequence: TGCAGCGGGGGGACAGGCCTAGGCACTGAAGCTTTCTTT.

The chain is built from TRBV24-1 and TRBJ2-4, with D possibly matching TRBD2 (5 bases). The germline V and J ends were trimmed by 10 bases and 6 bases, with 21 bases remaining between them. The germline V gene encodes CDR1 KGHDR and CDR2 SFDVKD. The CDR3 covers 15 residues. CDR3 loop: CATGESRAGVNIQYF. The CDR3 DNA is TGTGCCACGGGAGAAAGTAGGGCTGGGGTAAACATTCAGTACTTC.

In DNA form, the CDR3 reads TGTGCCAGCAGTTTCTCCCCCCTATACAATGAGCAGTTCTTC. Protein: CASSFSPLYNEQFF. The chain recombines TRBV27 with TRBJ2-1; the D is unclear. V was pared by 3 bases and J by 4 bases, with 10 bases between. Germline assignment: CDR1 MNHEY and CDR2 SMNVEV (reference sequence). The CDR3 length is 14 residues.

The chain has TRBV30 and TRBJ2-5, with D perhaps matching TRBD2 (7 bases). This CDR3 is built from 14 residues. V was clipped by 4 bases and J by 5 bases, with 17 bases between them. Per the germline V gene, CDR1 is GTSNPN and CDR2 is SVGIG (reference sequence). This chain's CDR3 is CAWTLGGAGETQYF. The DNA for the CDR3 is TGTGCCTGGACCCTGGGGGGGGCAGGGGAGACCCAGTACTTC. Combining the CDR3 with reference TRBV30 and TRBJ2-5 gives the whole variable domain SQTIHQWPATLVQPVGSPLSLECTVEGTSNPNLYWYRQAAGRGLQLLFYSVGIGQISSEVPQNLSASRPQDRQFILSSKKLLLSDSGFYLCAWTLGGAGETQYFGPGTRLLVL.

The rearrangement joins TRBV5-1 to TRBJ2-1; TRBD2 agrees at 14 bases. The germline V gene has CDR1 SGHRS and CDR2 YFSETQ. V shed 4 bases, J shed 4 bases, and the junction held 7 bases outside the gene matches. The length of the CDR3 is 17 residues. CDR3 sequence (DNA): TGCGCCAGCAGCGGGGGACTAGCGGGAGTCTCTTACAATGAGCAGTTCTTC. Its translation: CASSGGLAGVSYNEQFF.

The J gene is TRBJ2-5, the V gene TRBV6-5; D tentatively fits TRBD1 or TRBD2 (5 bases each). Trimming cost V 6 bases and J 2 bases, with 13 bases left between them. The CDR3 is 14 residues long. Germline CDR1 reads MNHEY; CDR2 reads SVGAGI. The CDR3 coding sequence is TGTGCCAGCAGCCTGGACTGGACACAAGAGACCCAGTACTTC. Translating it yields CASSLDWTQETQYF.

The rearrangement links TRBV5-8 to TRBJ2-7; 13 bases are shared with TRBD2. V shed 4 bases, J shed 2 bases, and the junction held 3 bases outside the gene matches. Germline CDR1 is SGHTS and CDR2 is YDEGEE. The CDR3 length is 15 residues. CDR3 in DNA: TGTGCCAGCAGCCCGGGACTAGCGGGAACCTACGAGCAGTACTTC. It yields the protein CASSPGLAGTYEQYF. The variable domain in full, with the rest retrieved from reference TRBV5-8 and TRBJ2-7, is EAGVTQSPTHLIKTRGQQATLRCSPISGHTSVYWYQQALGLGLQFLLWYDEGEERNRGNFPPRFSGRQFPNYSSELNVNALELEDSALYLCASSPGLAGTYEQYFGPGTRLTVT.

The rearrangement uses TRBV13 and TRBJ2-7; no definite D call. CDR3 length: 14 amino acids. The germline V and J ends were trimmed by 2 bases and 6 bases, with 14 bases remaining between them. Germline V gene data show CDR1 as PRHDT and CDR2 as FYEKMQ (reference sequence). The CDR3 here is CASSLSTSPREQYF. The CDR3 DNA reads as TGTGCCAGCAGCTTAAGTACGTCCCCTCGCGAGCAGTACTTC.

The genes are TRBV5-1 and TRBJ2-3; 12 bases align to TRBD2. CDR3 size: 17 residues. The germline V gene encodes CDR1 SGHRS and CDR2 YFSETQ. V dropped 1 base and J dropped 2; count of bases not matched to a gene: 5. CDR3 loop: CASSLKGLAGTTDTQYF. DNA of the CDR3: TGCGCCAGCAGCTTGAAGGGACTAGCGGGCACCACAGATACGCAGTATTTT.